The source of this T cell receptor beta chain is a study of tumor and adjacent non-tumor tissue in lung cancer. Study summary: Samples averaged roughly 4 million productive TCRbeta reads each. Whole-study results and caveats: Top 100 clones took a larger repertoire share in normal lung. Significantly higher TCR diversity was found in tumor than normal lung. Higher tumor TCR diversity was associated with shorter survival.

This sample's RNA came from whole unsorted tissue. Trimming stripped 1 base from V and 5 bases from J, with 14 bases between. CDR3 length equals 15 residues. Germline V lookup: CDR1 LGHNA, CDR2 YSLEER. Three rounds of nested PCR, following a modified ARM-PCR protocol, produced the TCRbeta library. TCRdb reanalysed the multiplex PCR reads using MiXCR and keeps one entry per CDR3 protein. There are some 120,000 distinct CDR3 sequences in the sample; approximately 66% occur only once, and 9.5% to 15% lies in the top ten. This clonotype occurred many times. What it recognizes is unknown. The chain employs TRBV4-3 and TRBJ2-5; perhaps TRBD1 as D (5 bases). The source of this sequence is a man younger than 45 with non-small cell lung cancer. Input material: lung tumor tissue. The CDR3 sequence is CASSQVWGYRETQYF. The CDR3 DNA sequence: TGCGCCAGCAGCCAAGTATGGGGCTATCGGGAGACCCAGTACTTC.